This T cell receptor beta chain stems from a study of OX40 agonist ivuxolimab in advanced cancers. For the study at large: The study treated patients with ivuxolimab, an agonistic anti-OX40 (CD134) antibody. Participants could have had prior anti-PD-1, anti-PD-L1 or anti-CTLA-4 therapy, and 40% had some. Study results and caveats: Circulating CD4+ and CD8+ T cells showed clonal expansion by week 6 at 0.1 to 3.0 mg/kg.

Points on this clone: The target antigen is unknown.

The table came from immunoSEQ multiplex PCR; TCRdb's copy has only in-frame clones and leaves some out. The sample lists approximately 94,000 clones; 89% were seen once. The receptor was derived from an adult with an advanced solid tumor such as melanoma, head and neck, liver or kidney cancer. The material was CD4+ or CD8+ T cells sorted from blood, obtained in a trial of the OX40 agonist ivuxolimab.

DNA for the CDR3: TGTGCCAGCGGGGGGACCGGGGAGCTGTTTTTT. Amino acids: CASGGTGELFF. The rearrangement uses TRBV28 and TRBJ2-2; possible D gene TRBD2, 6 bases. The V and J ends lost 8 bases and 5 bases respectively, with 6 bases between them. Looked up from germline, CDR1 is MDHEN and CDR2 is SYDVKM. The CDR3 is made up of 11 amino acids.